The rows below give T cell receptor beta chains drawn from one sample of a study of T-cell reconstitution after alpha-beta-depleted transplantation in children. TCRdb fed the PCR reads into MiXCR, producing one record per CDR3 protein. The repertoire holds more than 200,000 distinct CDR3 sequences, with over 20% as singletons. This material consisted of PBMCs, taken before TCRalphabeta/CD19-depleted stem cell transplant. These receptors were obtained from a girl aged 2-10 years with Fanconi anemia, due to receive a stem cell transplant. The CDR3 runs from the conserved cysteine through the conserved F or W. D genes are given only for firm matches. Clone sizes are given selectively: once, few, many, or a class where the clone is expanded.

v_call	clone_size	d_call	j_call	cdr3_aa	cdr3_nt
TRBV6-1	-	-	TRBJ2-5	CASSTLPLIGQETQYF	TGTGCCAGCAGTACCCTACCCCTGATAGGCCAAGAGACCCAGTACTTC
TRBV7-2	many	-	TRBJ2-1	CASSFNRQDEQFF	TGTGCCAGCAGCTTCAACCGGCAAGATGAGCAGTTCTTC
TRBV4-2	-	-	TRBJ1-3	CASSQGPSGNTIYF	TGTGCCAGCAGCCAAGGACCCTCTGGAAACACCATATATTTT
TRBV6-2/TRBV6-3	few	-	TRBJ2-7	CASISSRYEQYF	TGTGCCAGCATAAGTTCCCGGTACGAGCAGTACTTC
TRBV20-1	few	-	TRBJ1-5	CCARDPWWGGGDQPQHF	TGCTGCGCTAGAGATCCGTGGTGGGGTGGGGGGGATCAGCCCCAGCATTTT
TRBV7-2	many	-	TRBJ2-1	CASSLGGGRDRNEQFF	TGTGCCAGCAGCTTAGGGGGGGGCAGGGACCGTAATGAGCAGTTCTTC
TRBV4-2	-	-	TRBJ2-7	CASSQPLDQYEQYF	TGTGCCAGCAGCCAACCCCTGGACCAGTACGAGCAGTACTTC
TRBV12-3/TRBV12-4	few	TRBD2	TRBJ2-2	CASSSSGAKTGELFF	TGTGCCAGCAGTTCTAGCGGAGCAAAAACCGGGGAGCTGTTTTTT
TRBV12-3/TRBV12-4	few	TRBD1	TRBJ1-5	CASSRTGTASNQPQHF	TGTGCCAGCAGTCGAACCGGGACAGCTTCCAATCAGCCCCAGCATTTT
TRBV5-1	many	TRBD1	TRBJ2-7	CASSLGRGRDRGAYEQYF	TGCGCCAGCAGCTTGGGTCGGGGCCGGGACAGGGGAGCCTACGAGCAGTACTTC
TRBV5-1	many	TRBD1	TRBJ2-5	CASSGRTGAETQYF	TGCGCCAGCAGCGGGCGGACAGGGGCAGAGACCCAGTACTTC
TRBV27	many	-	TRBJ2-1	CASSLSPPGAEQFF	TGTGCCAGCAGTTTATCACCCCCGGGAGCTGAGCAGTTCTTC
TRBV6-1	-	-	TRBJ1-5	CASSLRRINQPQHF	TGTGCCAGCAGTCTCAGACGGATCAATCAGCCCCAGCATTTT
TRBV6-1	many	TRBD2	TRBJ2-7	CASSTLAGADYEQYF	TGTGCCAGCAGTACACTAGCGGGGGCCGACTACGAGCAGTACTTC
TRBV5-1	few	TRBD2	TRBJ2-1	CASNLPDRSGKEQFF	TGCGCCAGCAACCTTCCGGACCGTAGCGGGAAGGAGCAGTTCTTC
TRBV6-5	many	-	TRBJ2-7	CASRPTSGTRYEQYF	TGTGCCAGCAGACCTACCAGCGGTACACGCTACGAGCAGTACTTC
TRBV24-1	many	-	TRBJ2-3	CATEPTVGTDTQYF	TGTGCCACGGAGCCGACAGTGGGGACAGATACGCAGTATTTT
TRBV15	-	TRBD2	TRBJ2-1	CATSTSGRAPFGEQFF	TGTGCCACCAGCACTAGCGGGAGGGCCCCTTTCGGTGAGCAGTTCTTC
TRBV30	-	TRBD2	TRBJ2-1	CAGSAGGSYNEQFF	TGTGCCGGATCAGCGGGAGGATCCTACAATGAGCAGTTCTTC
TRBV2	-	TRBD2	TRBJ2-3	CASSPLLAGGQDTQYF	TGTGCCAGCAGCCCGCTACTAGCGGGGGGGCAAGATACGCAGTATTTT
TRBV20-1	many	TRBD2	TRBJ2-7	CSANRDYYEQYF	TGCAGTGCTAACCGGGACTATTACGAGCAGTACTTC
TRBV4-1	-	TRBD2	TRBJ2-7	CASSVSGMAYEQYF	TGCGCCAGCAGCGTAAGCGGGATGGCCTACGAGCAGTACTTC
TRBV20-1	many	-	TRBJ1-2	CSATGTQNYGYTF	TGCAGTGCTACCGGGACCCAAAACTATGGCTACACCTTC
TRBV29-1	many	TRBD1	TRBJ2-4	CSVAGGTGSKNIQYF	TGCAGCGTGGCTGGCGGGACAGGGTCCAAAAACATTCAGTACTTC
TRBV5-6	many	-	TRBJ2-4	CASSLAGGRNIQYF	TGTGCCAGCAGCTTGGCGGGGGGCCGAAACATTCAGTACTTC
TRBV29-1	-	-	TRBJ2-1	CSGGHTTLMNNEQFF	TGCAGCGGGGGACACACCACTCTGATGAACAATGAGCAGTTCTTC
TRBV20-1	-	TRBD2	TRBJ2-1	CSARVGGGASYNEQFF	TGCAGTGCTAGAGTGGGCGGGGGGGCGTCCTACAATGAGCAGTTCTTC
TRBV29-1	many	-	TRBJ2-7	CSVVEAPLGYEQYF	TGCAGCGTAGTAGAGGCCCCCCTCGGCTACGAGCAGTACTTC
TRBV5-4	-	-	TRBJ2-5	CASSPAGGLVGETQYF	TGTGCCAGCAGCCCGGCCGGGGGTCTGGTCGGGGAGACCCAGTACTTC
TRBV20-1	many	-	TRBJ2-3	CSARAGRATDTQYF	TGCAGTGCTAGGGCGGGTCGGGCGACAGATACGCAGTATTTT
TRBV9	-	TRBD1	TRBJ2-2	CASSVGLGQGTGELFF	TGTGCCAGCAGCGTAGGACTGGGACAGGGGACCGGGGAGCTGTTTTTT
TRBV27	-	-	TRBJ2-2	CASSPGTPTGELFF	TGTGCCAGCAGCCCCGGGACCCCGACAGGGGAGCTGTTTTTT
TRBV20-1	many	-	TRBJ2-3	CSARVADTQYF	TGCAGTGCTAGAGTGGCAGATACGCAGTATTTT
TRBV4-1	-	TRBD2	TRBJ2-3	CASSQLAETDTQYF	TGCGCCAGCAGCCAACTAGCGGAGACAGATACGCAGTATTTT
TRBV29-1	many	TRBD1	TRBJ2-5	CSERTGWETQYF	TGCAGCGAAAGGACAGGGTGGGAGACCCAGTACTTC
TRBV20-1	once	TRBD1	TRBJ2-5	CSAIQQGPGSRTQYF	TGCAGTGCTATCCAACAGGGGCCAGGGAGCAGGACCCAGTACTTC
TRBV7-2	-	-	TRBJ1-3	CASSFSEFLSGNTIYF	TGTGCCAGCAGCTTTTCCGAATTCCTCTCTGGAAACACCATATATTTT
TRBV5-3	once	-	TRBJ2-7	CAIGFGASGEQYF	TGTGCCATCGGCTTTGGGGCTTCTGGGGAGCAGTACTTC
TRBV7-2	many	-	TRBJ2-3	CASSTDWRTDTQYF	TGTGCCAGCAGCACGGACTGGAGGACAGATACGCAGTATTTT
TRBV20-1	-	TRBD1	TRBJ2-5	CCARDPRGRMETQYF	TGCTGTGCTAGAGATCCTAGGGGGCGGATGGAGACCCAGTACTTC
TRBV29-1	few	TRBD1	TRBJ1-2	CSGGTDYGYTF	TGCAGCGGAGGGACAGACTATGGCTACACCTTC